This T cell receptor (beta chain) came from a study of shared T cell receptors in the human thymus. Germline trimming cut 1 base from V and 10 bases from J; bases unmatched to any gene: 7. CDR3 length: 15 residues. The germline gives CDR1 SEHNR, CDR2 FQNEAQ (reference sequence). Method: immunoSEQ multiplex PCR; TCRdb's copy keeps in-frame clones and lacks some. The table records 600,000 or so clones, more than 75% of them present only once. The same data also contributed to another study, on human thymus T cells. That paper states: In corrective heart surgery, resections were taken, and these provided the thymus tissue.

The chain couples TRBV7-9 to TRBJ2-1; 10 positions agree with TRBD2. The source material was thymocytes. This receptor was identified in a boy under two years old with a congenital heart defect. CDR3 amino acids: CASSLGTPGLAEQFF. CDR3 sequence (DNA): TGTGCCAGCAGCTTAGGGACTCCGGGACTAGCGGAGCAGTTCTTC.